These 25 T cell receptor beta chains share one sample of origin, sequenced in a study of T-cell reconstitution after alpha-beta-depleted transplantation in children. Preparation of the TCRbeta library was carried out with unique molecular identifiers. From the PCR reads, TCRdb called clonotypes with MiXCR, one entry per CDR3 protein. The sample lists about 250,000 distinct CDR3 sequences; approximately 24% were seen once. The specimen comprised PBMCs, mostly from graft donor cells, sampled 360 days after TCRalphabeta/CD19-depleted stem cell transplant. Receptors originate from a female patient younger than 10 who had a stem cell transplant for congenital amegakaryocytic thrombocytopenia, so the T cells may come from the graft donor.

The CDR3 DNA reads TGTGCCAGCAGCTTGCTAGCGGGCGGCTCCTACGAGCAGTACTTC. Translation: CASSLLAGGSYEQYF. The chain couples TRBV11-2 to TRBJ2-7; the match to TRBD2 covers 8 bases. CDR3 size: 15 residues. With V trimmed by 3 bases and J by 0 bases, 4 bases remained unmatched. Germline CDR1 is SGHAT and CDR2 is FQNNGV.

The chain employs TRBV20-1 and TRBJ2-4; D unclear. The V end was cut by 1 base, the J end by 0 bases, with 7 bases between. Looked up from germline, CDR1 is DFQATT and CDR2 is SNEGSKA (reference sequence). The CDR3 covers 14 residues. CDR3 in amino acids: CSARAGLAKNIQYF. As DNA, the CDR3 is TGCAGTGCTAGAGCAGGTCTAGCCAAAAACATTCAGTACTTC.

This clonotype was picked up a small number of times. The chain employs TRBV7-2 and TRBJ2-3, with D perhaps TRBD1 (6 bases). Germline-derived CDR1 and CDR2 are SGHTA and FQGNSA. The CDR3 extends over 14 amino acids. The germline V and J ends were trimmed by 5 bases and 4 bases, with 13 bases remaining between them. As DNA, the CDR3 is TGTGCCAGCAGCCAACGACAGGCCTCAGATACGCAGTATTTT. It specifies CASSQRQASDTQYF. Complete variable domain (other parts from reference TRBV7-2 and TRBJ2-3): GAGVSQSPSNKVTEKGKDVELRCDPISGHTALYWYRQSLGQGLEFLIYFQGNSAPDKSGLPSDRFSAERTGGSVSTLTIQRTQQEDSAVYLCASSQRQASDTQYFGPGTRLTVL.

This clonotype was seen more than once but under ten times. The chain uses TRBV5-1 and TRBJ2-2; no definite D call. V dropped 6 bases and J dropped 3 bases, with 15 bases sitting between them. This CDR3 contains 15 residues. Germline V gene data show CDR1 as SGHRS and CDR2 as YFSETQ. CDR3 amino acids: CASTPSVKHTGELFF. CDR3 nucleotide sequence: TGCGCCAGCACCCCCTCTGTTAAGCACACCGGGGAGCTGTTTTTT.

This clonotype has just a few counts. The chain recombines TRBV12-3 or TRBV12-4 with TRBJ1-1; D remains unclear. Trimming cost V 7 bases and J 10 bases, with 25 bases left between them. The CDR3 contains 15 residues. CDR3 bases: TGTGCCAGCAATGATGAGCCCTTCAGTGGAAGCGGAGCTTTCTTT. Protein sequence: CASNDEPFSGSGAFF.

The V and J genes are TRBV20-1 and TRBJ1-5; D unresolved. With 6 bases removed from V and 9 bases from J, the gap between germline ends came to 15 bases. This CDR3 is built from 12 residues. The germline V gene encodes CDR1 DFQATT and CDR2 SNEGSKA (reference sequence). The CDR3 region is CSASREMRPQHF. The DNA of the CDR3 is TGCAGTGCCTCCCGGGAGATGAGGCCCCAGCATTTT.

Only a few counts were recorded for this clonotype. This chain joins TRBV2 and TRBJ2-1, with D possibly matching TRBD2 (5 bases). V was cut by 6 bases and J by 4 bases, with 10 bases left in between. The CDR3 consists of 13 residues. Germline V lookup: CDR1 SNHLY, CDR2 FYNNEI. The CDR3 DNA sequence: TGTGCCAGCAGACTAGGAAGATACAATGAGCAGTTCTTC. Translated, it gives CASRLGRYNEQFF. The whole variable domain, filled in from reference TRBV2 and TRBJ2-1, reads EPEVTQTPSHQVTQMGQEVILRCVPISNHLYFYWYRQILGQKVEFLVSFYNNEISEKSEIFDDQFSVERPDGSNFTLKIRSTKLEDSAMYFCASRLGRYNEQFFGPGTRLTVL.

The chain has TRBV24-1 and TRBJ1-1; D gene uncertain. Per germline, CDR1 KGHDR and CDR2 SFDVKD. The CDR3 loop spans 13 amino acids. V shed 5 bases and J shed 3 bases, with 9 bases lying between them. CDR3 bases: TGTGCCACCAGTGGTACACCGTACACTGAAGCTTTCTTT. This gives the protein CATSGTPYTEAFF.

The genes are TRBV19 and TRBJ2-2; D is possibly TRBD2 (5 bases). Per the germline V gene, CDR1 is LNHDA and CDR2 is SQIVND (reference sequence). V was clipped by 9 bases and J by 7 bases, with 15 bases between them. This CDR3 spans 13 amino acids. CDR3 loop: CASGERYNGELFF. As DNA, the CDR3 is TGTGCCAGCGGGGAGCGGTACAACGGGGAGCTGTTTTTT.

This clonotype showed up just a few times. V usage is TRBV6-5 and J usage is TRBJ1-1; TRBD1 might be the D (6 bases). This CDR3 has 14 residues. The germline V gene has CDR1 MNHEY and CDR2 SVGAGI. Between the trimmed V and J ends, which lost 4 bases and 3 bases, there was a span of 12 bases. CDR3 DNA: TGTGCCAGCAGTTTACAGGGAGGAGACACTGAAGCTTTCTTT. This codes for CASSLQGGDTEAFF.

The V gene is TRBV5-1, the J gene TRBJ2-1; 12 bases align to TRBD2. Germline values: CDR1 SGHRS, CDR2 YFSETQ. This CDR3 contains 16 residues. J gave up 7 bases and V 1 base, and 6 bases lay outside the gene matches. Written as DNA, the CDR3 is TGCGCCAGCAGCTTGTTGACTAGCGGGAGTGGAAATGAGCAGTTCTTC. Translated: CASSLLTSGSGNEQFF.

This rearrangement joins TRBV4-1 to TRBJ1-1, with 7 bases lining up with TRBD1. Germline trimming cut 2 bases from V and 4 bases from J; bases unmatched to any gene: 7. This CDR3 region has 15 residues. From germline, CDR1 is MGHRA and CDR2 YSYEKL. CDR3 sequence (DNA): TGCGCCAGCAGCCAAAACAGGGGCGGTACCACTGAAGCTTTCTTT. Its protein product is CASSQNRGGTTEAFF.

This chain links TRBV18 with TRBJ2-1, with TRBD2 as a possible D gene (6 bases). Germline V CDR1 and CDR2: KGHSH, LQKENI. The CDR3 loop spans 17 amino acids. Deletions cut 3 bases from V and 2 bases from J, with 17 bases between. CDR3 in DNA: TGTGCCAGCTCACCCTCTTTAGGGGAGGTTACCTACAATGAGCAGTTCTTC. This gives the protein CASSPSLGEVTYNEQFF.

A few counts support this clonotype. The gene calls are TRBV20-1 and TRBJ1-1, with D maybe TRBD1 (5 bases). Trimming took off 3 bases at V and 0 bases at J, with 11 bases between the two ends. This CDR3 region has 14 residues. Germline CDR1 DFQATT, CDR2 SNEGSKA (reference sequence). CDR3 amino acids: CSARWQGLNTEAFF. The CDR3, as DNA: TGCAGTGCTAGGTGGCAGGGATTGAACACTGAAGCTTTCTTT.

The genes are TRBV5-1 and TRBJ1-3, with TRBD1 as a possible D gene (5 bases). V gave up 0 bases and J gave up 4 bases, with 11 bases separating them. CDR1 and CDR2 (germline): SGHRS, YFSETQ. The CDR3 spans 15 residues. CDR3 sequence: CASSLDRLRGNTIYF. CDR3 nucleotide sequence: TGCGCCAGCAGCTTGGACAGGTTACGGGGAAACACCATATATTTT.

The chain combines TRBV4-1 with TRBJ1-5; possibly TRBD1 for D (6 bases). This CDR3 is 19 amino acids long. V was clipped by 0 bases and J by 0 bases, with 18 bases between them. Germline lookup yields CDR1 MGHRA and CDR2 YSYEKL. The CDR3 is CASSQEGSGAAGSNQPQHF. CDR3 DNA: TGCGCCAGCAGCCAAGAGGGCTCAGGGGCCGCGGGTAGCAATCAGCCCCAGCATTTT.

V usage is TRBV5-1 and J usage is TRBJ2-7, with TRBD1 identical over 8 bases. The CDR3 extends over 15 amino acids. With V trimmed by 3 bases and J by 2 bases, 7 bases remained unmatched. Germline V CDR1 and CDR2: SGHRS, YFSETQ. The CDR3 coding sequence is TGCGCCAGCAGCTCCCACGGGACAGGAACCTACGAGCAGTACTTC. As protein: CASSSHGTGTYEQYF. Combining the CDR3 with reference TRBV5-1 and TRBJ2-7 gives the whole variable domain KAGVTQTPRYLIKTRGQQVTLSCSPISGHRSVSWYQQTPGQGLQFLFEYFSETQRNKGNFPGRFSGRQFSNSRSEMNVSTLELGDSALYLCASSSHGTGTYEQYFGPGTRLTVT.

The rearrangement joins TRBV28 to TRBJ1-1; perhaps TRBD1 as D (5 bases). With 3 bases removed from V and 1 base from J, the gap between germline ends came to 9 bases. This CDR3 has 14 amino acids. CDR1 MDHEN and CDR2 SYDVKM come from the germline V gene. The CDR3 here is CASSLSGANTEAFF. The CDR3 region has the DNA TGTGCCAGCAGTTTGTCTGGGGCGAACACTGAAGCTTTCTTT.

There are a few counts of this clonotype. V usage is TRBV27 and J usage is TRBJ1-6; D may be TRBD1 (5 bases). The V and J ends lost 6 bases and 9 bases respectively, with 18 bases between them. Germline assignment: CDR1 MNHEY and CDR2 SMNVEV (reference sequence). This CDR3 region has 15 residues. For the CDR3, the DNA is TGTGCCAGCAGGACCCTGACAGCTGAAGTTTCACCCCTCCACTTT. As protein: CASRTLTAEVSPLHF.

The V gene is TRBV20-1, the J gene TRBJ1-1; 7 bases are a match to TRBD1. CDR1 and CDR2 (germline): DFQATT, SNEGSKA (reference sequence). The trim removed 5 bases at V and 0 bases at J, leaving 3 bases unmatched. The CDR3 is 13 amino acids. The CDR3 region has the DNA TGCAGTGCTGGGGGACAGATGAACACTGAAGCTTTCTTT. This sequence encodes CSAGGQMNTEAFF.

V gene TRBV19 combines with J gene TRBJ2-1; D gene unclear. Between the trimmed V and J ends, which lost 2 bases and 9 bases, there was a span of 8 bases. The CDR3 is 12 amino acids. Germline CDR1 LNHDA, CDR2 SQIVND (reference sequence). DNA of the CDR3: TGTGCCAGTAGTATAACTTATGTTGAGCAGTTCTTC. Amino acids: CASSITYVEQFF.

The rearrangement links TRBV4-1 to TRBJ2-2; D may be TRBD1 (6 bases). The CDR3 contains 18 residues. Per germline, CDR1 MGHRA and CDR2 YSYEKL. V was pared by 3 bases and J by 0 bases, with 17 bases between. The CDR3 bases are TGCGCCAGCAGCCATACGTATCACAGGGTCACGAACACCGGGGAGCTGTTTTTT. This encodes CASSHTYHRVTNTGELFF.

This clonotype has ten or more counts. The J gene is TRBJ2-5, the V gene TRBV12-3 or TRBV12-4; D not certain. This CDR3 region has 12 residues. V gave up 6 bases and J gave up 1 base, with 6 bases separating them. Here the CDR3 DNA reads TGTGCCAGCAGCTTTACCCAAGAGACCCAGTACTTC. Encoded protein: CASSFTQETQYF.

The rearrangement links TRBV20-1 to TRBJ2-1; D assignment may be TRBD1 or TRBD2 (5 bases each). The V and J ends lost 5 bases and 9 bases respectively, with 20 bases between them. CDR3 length: 14 residues. Germline CDR1 reads DFQATT; CDR2 reads SNEGSKA (reference sequence). CDR3 protein: CSAVRDARLSEQFF. In DNA form, the CDR3 reads TGCAGTGCTGTCCGGGACGCAAGGTTAAGTGAGCAGTTCTTC.

Remarks on this clonotype: This is likely a read error, given that the CDR3 carries no conserved phenylalanine or tryptophan at its end. DNA for the CDR3: TGCAGTGCTAGGGCCAGCGGCGGGGAGCTGTTTTCT. Translated: CSARASGGELFS. The J gene is TRBJ2-2, the V gene TRBV20-1; D possibly corresponds to TRBD2 (5 bases). Deletions cut 3 bases from V and 7 bases from J, with 9 bases between. Germline V gene data show CDR1 as DFQATT and CDR2 as SNEGSKA (reference sequence). This CDR3 has 12 amino acids.